A single sample gave rise to the 17 T cell receptor beta chains below, sequenced in a study of beta chain features in type 1 diabetes (dated by TCRdb to the late 2010s). The method was the immunoSEQ multiplex PCR assay. All of the isolated RNA was reverse transcribed with the High Capacity cDNA Reverse Transcription Kit, so expressed TCRB transcripts were sequenced. Here the immuneACCESS table is served through TCRdb, limited to in-frame sequences with V and J called. Missing clones are a known gap in these copies; in checked studies unresolved V genes cover under half, and the rest lacks a known reason. This sample gives 300,000 to 400,000 clones in total; roughly 8% of them show up just once. More than 0.4% of the sample is taken by the ten largest. The sequenced sample consisted of central memory CD4+ T cells from blood. All receptors derive from a woman aged 18-30 years in good health.

The chain is built from TRBV7-2 and TRBJ1-5; 7 bases match TRBD1. This CDR3 comprises 16 residues. Germline CDR1 reads SGHTA; CDR2 reads FQGNSA. The junction had 13 bases not matched to a gene; V was cut back by 5 bases and J by 6 bases. CDR3 protein: CASSRTGRVTGQPQHF. CDR3 coding DNA: TGTGCCAGCAGCCGGACAGGTCGGGTAACGGGTCAGCCCCAGCATTTT.

As DNA, the CDR3 is TGTGCCAGCAGCGAAAATAGCGGGTTACAAGAGACCCAGTACTTC. Amino acids: CASSENSGLQETQYF. The rearrangement uses TRBV9 and TRBJ2-5, with 7 bases identical to TRBD2. The CDR3 is 15 amino acids. CDR1 and CDR2 from the germline V gene are SGDLS and YYNGEE. V lost 3 bases, J lost 2 bases, and 7 bases stayed unmatched.

This chain connects TRBV7-3 to TRBJ2-1, with D perhaps matching TRBD2 (5 bases). Per the germline V gene, CDR1 is SGHTA and CDR2 is FQGTGA. The V end was cut by 2 bases, the J end by 3 bases, with 14 bases between. The CDR3 length is 16 residues. DNA for the CDR3: TGTGCCAGCAGCTTAGGTTCGGGGTGGAACTACAATGAGCAGTTCTTC. Amino acids: CASSLGSGWNYNEQFF.

This clone has more than one count but fewer than ten. The chain carries TRBV7-9 and TRBJ2-1; a possible D gene is TRBD2 (5 bases). Trimming removed 3 bases from V and 9 bases from J, with 12 bases in between. This CDR3 is 13 amino acids long. CDR1 SEHNR and CDR2 FQNEAQ come from the germline V gene (reference sequence). CDR3 residues: CASSFWGELEQFF. For the CDR3, the DNA is TGTGCCAGCAGCTTTTGGGGAGAACTTGAGCAGTTCTTC.

The rearrangement joins TRBV29-1 to TRBJ2-1, with 10 bases aligning to TRBD2. The CDR3 has 12 residues. Trimming at V came to 4 bases and at J to 10 bases, leaving 4 bases not matched to a gene. The V gene's germline CDR1 is SQVTM and CDR2 ANQGSEA. In DNA form, the CDR3 reads TGCAGCGTTGTAGCGGGAGGTTGGGAGCAGTTCTTC. Translation: CSVVAGGWEQFF.

The chain recombines TRBV19 with TRBJ2-7, with 7 bases matching TRBD2. Germline V CDR1 and CDR2: LNHDA, SQIVND (reference sequence). The CDR3 has 13 residues. V lost 8 bases, J lost 2 bases, and 6 bases stayed unmatched. CDR3 sequence reads: CASGAGVPYEQYF. Here the CDR3 DNA reads TGTGCCAGTGGGGCGGGAGTACCCTACGAGCAGTACTTC. Combining the CDR3 with reference TRBV19 and TRBJ2-7 gives the whole variable domain DGGITQSPKYLFRKEGQNVTLSCEQNLNHDAMYWYRQDPGQGLRLIYYSQIVNDFQKGDIAEGYSVSREKKESFPLTVTSAQKNPTAFYLCASGAGVPYEQYFGPGTRLTVT.

The V and J genes are TRBV9 and TRBJ2-3; the D is unclear. From germline, CDR1 is SGDLS and CDR2 YYNGEE. Between the trimmed V and J ends, which lost 3 bases and 0 bases, there was a span of 5 bases. The CDR3 is 13 amino acids. The CDR3 DNA is TGTGCCAGCAGCGCATATAGCACAGATACGCAGTATTTT. Protein product: CASSAYSTDTQYF.

This clone was observed a handful of times. The chain employs TRBV4-3 and TRBJ2-3, with 7 nucleotides matching TRBD2. With V trimmed by 0 bases and J by 4 bases, 10 bases remained unmatched. CDR3 length: 17 residues. Germline lookup yields CDR1 LGHNA and CDR2 YSLEER. CDR3 coding DNA: TGCGCCAGCAGCCAAGATTACGAGGGAGGGCCCTCAGATACGCAGTATTTT. Translation: CASSQDYEGGPSDTQYF.

This clone has more than one count but fewer than ten. The same CDR3 is also encoded by other DNA sequences in this sample. The chain uses TRBV18 and TRBJ2-5, with D maybe TRBD1 (5 bases). The CDR3 extends over 13 amino acids. The V end was cut by 1 base, the J end by 2 bases, with 5 bases between. From germline, CDR1 is KGHSH and CDR2 LQKENI. CDR3 in DNA: TGTGCCAGCTCACCACAGGGGCAAGAGACCCAGTACTTC. Translated: CASSPQGQETQYF.

CDR3 DNA: TGTGCCAGCAGCTGGGGTGGTAGCACCCAAGAGACCCAGTACTTC. Its translation: CASSWGGSTQETQYF. V and J are TRBV5-4 and TRBJ2-5; the D is unclear. V gave up 3 bases and J gave up 1 base, with 13 bases separating them. This CDR3 comprises 15 residues. Germline-derived CDR1 and CDR2 are SGHNT and YYREEE (reference sequence).

Regarding this clone: The sample has other DNA sequences that encode this CDR3 too. The genes are TRBV11-2 and TRBJ1-1; D is undetermined. The germline gives CDR1 SGHAT, CDR2 FQNNGV. V lost 2 bases and J 1 base, leaving 5 bases between the germline ends. The CDR3 is 13 amino acids. CDR3 sequence: CASSLLGNTEAFF. The CDR3 bases are TGTGCCAGCAGCTTATTAGGGAACACTGAAGCTTTCTTT.

CDR3 amino acids: CASSLTGINNPYNEQFF. CDR3 in DNA: TGTGCCAGCAGTCTGACAGGCATAAACAACCCCTACAATGAGCAGTTCTTC. The chain has TRBV2 and TRBJ2-1, with D possibly TRBD1 on 6 matching bases. The V and J ends lost 5 bases and 2 bases respectively, with 19 bases between them. The germline CDR1 and CDR2 sequences are SNHLY and FYNNEI. The CDR3 has 17 residues.

The CDR3 protein is CASSSDSFRYEQYF. For the CDR3, the DNA is TGTGCCAGCAGCTCGGACAGTTTCCGCTACGAGCAGTACTTC. V usage is TRBV7-2 and J usage is TRBJ2-7; D is possibly TRBD1 (6 bases). Germline V gene sequence: CDR1 SGHTA, CDR2 FQGNSA. With 4 bases removed from V and 3 bases from J, the gap between germline ends came to 13 bases. The CDR3 spans 14 residues.

This clone was seen more than once but under ten times. This sequence joins TRBV27 and TRBJ2-7, with 7 bases matching TRBD1. This CDR3 comprises 16 residues. The germline V gene has CDR1 MNHEY and CDR2 SMNVEV (reference sequence). V shed 4 bases and J 4 bases; nucleotides not matched to a gene: 13. In DNA form, the CDR3 reads TGTGCCAGCAGTTCAACCTCCGGGACAGTCGTATACGAGCAGTACTTC. Protein: CASSSTSGTVVYEQYF.

This clone was found a few times. V and J are TRBV6-6 and TRBJ2-7; 9 positions agree with TRBD1. Looked up from germline, CDR1 is MNHNY and CDR2 is SVGAGI (reference sequence). This CDR3 region has 14 residues. Losses at the gene ends were 2 bases for V and 6 bases for J; bases not matched to a gene: 5. The CDR3 loop is CASSYNLDRGEQYF. The CDR3 DNA sequence: TGTGCCAGCAGTTACAATCTGGACAGGGGCGAGCAGTACTTC.

The J gene is TRBJ2-1, the V gene TRBV5-1, with 10 bases matching TRBD2. V gave up 4 bases and J gave up 5 bases; unmatched junction bases: 6. Germline V CDR1 and CDR2: SGHRS, YFSETQ. The CDR3 totals 15 residues. Written as DNA, the CDR3 is TGCGCCAGCAGCCCCGCTAGCGGGAGTCACAATGAGCAGTTCTTC. This translates into CASSPASGSHNEQFF.

This clone showed up just a few times. This chain joins TRBV18 and TRBJ2-1; TRBD2 might be the D (6 bases). The length of the CDR3 is 15 residues. Trimming pared 1 base from V and 3 bases from J, leaving 10 bases between. The germline V gene has CDR1 KGHSH and CDR2 LQKENI. The CDR3 nucleotides read TGTGCCAGCTCACCACTAGCGGTAGACTACAATGAGCAGTTCTTC. It yields the protein CASSPLAVDYNEQFF. The entire variable domain, with the rest obtained from reference TRBV18 and TRBJ2-1, is as follows: NAGVMQNPRHLVRRRGQEARLRCSPMKGHSHVYWYRQLPEEGLKFMVYLQKENIIDESGMPKERFSAEFPKEGPSILRIQQVVRGDSAAYFCASSPLAVDYNEQFFGPGTRLTVL.